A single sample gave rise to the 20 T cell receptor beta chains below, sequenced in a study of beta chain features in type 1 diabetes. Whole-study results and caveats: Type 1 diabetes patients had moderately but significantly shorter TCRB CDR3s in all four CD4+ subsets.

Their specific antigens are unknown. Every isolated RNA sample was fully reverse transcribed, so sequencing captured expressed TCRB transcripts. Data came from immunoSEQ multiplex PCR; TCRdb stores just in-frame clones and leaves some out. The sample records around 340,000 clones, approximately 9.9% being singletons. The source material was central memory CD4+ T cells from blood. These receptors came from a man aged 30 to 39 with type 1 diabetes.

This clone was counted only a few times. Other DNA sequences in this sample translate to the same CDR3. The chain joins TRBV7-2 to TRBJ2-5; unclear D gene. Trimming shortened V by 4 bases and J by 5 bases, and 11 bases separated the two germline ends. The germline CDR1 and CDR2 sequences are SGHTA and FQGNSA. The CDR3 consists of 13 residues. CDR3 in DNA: TGTGCCAGCAGCTCCGGCGGTCCGGAGACCCAGTACTTC. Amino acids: CASSSGGPETQYF.

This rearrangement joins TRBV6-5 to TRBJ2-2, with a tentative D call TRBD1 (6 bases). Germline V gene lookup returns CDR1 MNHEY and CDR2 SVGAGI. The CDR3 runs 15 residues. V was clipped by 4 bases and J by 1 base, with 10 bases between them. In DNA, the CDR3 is TGTGCCAGCAGTTCGGGACAAGGGAACACCGGGGAGCTGTTTTTT. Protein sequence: CASSSGQGNTGELFF.

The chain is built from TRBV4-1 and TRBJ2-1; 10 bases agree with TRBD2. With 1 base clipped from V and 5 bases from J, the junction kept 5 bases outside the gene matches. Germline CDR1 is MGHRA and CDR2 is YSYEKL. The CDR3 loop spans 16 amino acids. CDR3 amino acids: CASSQGQGLADNEQFF. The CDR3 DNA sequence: TGCGCCAGCAGCCAAGGCCAAGGACTAGCGGACAATGAGCAGTTCTTC.

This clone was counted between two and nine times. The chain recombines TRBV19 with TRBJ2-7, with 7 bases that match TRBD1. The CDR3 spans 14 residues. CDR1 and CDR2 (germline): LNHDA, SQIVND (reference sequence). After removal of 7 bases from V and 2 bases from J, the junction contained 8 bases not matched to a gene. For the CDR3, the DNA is TGTGCCAGTAATCCCGGGACAGAGCCCTACGAGCAGTACTTC. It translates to CASNPGTEPYEQYF.

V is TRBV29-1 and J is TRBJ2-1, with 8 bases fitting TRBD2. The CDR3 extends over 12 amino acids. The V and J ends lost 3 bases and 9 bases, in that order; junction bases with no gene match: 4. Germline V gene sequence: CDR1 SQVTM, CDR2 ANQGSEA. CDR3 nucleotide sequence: TGCAGCGTTGAGGGGACTAGGGGTGAGCAGTTCTTC. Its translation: CSVEGTRGEQFF.

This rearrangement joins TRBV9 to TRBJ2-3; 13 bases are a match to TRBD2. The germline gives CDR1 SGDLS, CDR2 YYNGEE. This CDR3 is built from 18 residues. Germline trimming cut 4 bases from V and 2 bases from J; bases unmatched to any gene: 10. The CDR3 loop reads CASSSGTSGDYYTDTQYF. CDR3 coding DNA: TGTGCCAGCAGCTCTGGGACTAGCGGGGACTATTACACAGATACGCAGTATTTT.

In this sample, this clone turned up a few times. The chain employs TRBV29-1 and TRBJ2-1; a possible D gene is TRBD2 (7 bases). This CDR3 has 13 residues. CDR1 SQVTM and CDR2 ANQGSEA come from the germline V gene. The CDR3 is CSSGGGRYNEQFF. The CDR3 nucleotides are TGCAGTTCTGGGGGGGGCCGTTACAATGAGCAGTTCTTC.

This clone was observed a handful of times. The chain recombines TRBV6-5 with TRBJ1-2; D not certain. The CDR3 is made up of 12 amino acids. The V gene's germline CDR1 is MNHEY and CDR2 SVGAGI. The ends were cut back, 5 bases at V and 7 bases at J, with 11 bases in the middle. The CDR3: CASSEQGFGYTF. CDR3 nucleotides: TGTGCCAGCAGTGAACAAGGGTTTGGCTACACCTTC.

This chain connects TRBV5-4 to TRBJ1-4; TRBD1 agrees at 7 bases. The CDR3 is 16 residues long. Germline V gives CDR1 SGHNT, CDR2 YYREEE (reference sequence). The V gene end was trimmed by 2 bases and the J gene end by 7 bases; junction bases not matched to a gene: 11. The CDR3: CASSLSRQGRGEKLFF. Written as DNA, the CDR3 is TGTGCCAGCAGCTTAAGTCGACAGGGAAGGGGTGAAAAACTGTTTTTT.

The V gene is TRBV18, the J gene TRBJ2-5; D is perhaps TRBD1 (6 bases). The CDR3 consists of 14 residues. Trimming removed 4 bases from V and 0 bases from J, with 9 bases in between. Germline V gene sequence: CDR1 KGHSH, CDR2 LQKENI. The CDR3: CASSRGTYQETQYF. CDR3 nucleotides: TGTGCCAGCTCACGTGGGACATACCAAGAGACCCAGTACTTC.

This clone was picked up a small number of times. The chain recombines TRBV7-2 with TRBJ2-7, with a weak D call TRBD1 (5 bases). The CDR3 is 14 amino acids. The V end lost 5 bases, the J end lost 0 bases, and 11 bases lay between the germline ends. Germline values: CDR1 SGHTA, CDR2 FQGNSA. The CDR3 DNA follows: TGTGCCAGCAGCCCGACAGCCCTCTCCTACGAGCAGTACTTC. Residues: CASSPTALSYEQYF.

In DNA form, the CDR3 reads TGTGCCAGCAGTACCGGACAGGGACGTAGCATTCAGTACTTC. Translated, it gives CASSTGQGRSIQYF. The chain has TRBV27 and TRBJ2-4; 8 bases are a match to TRBD1. The CDR3 covers 14 residues. With 5 bases clipped from V and 9 bases from J, the junction kept 9 bases outside the gene matches. Germline values: CDR1 MNHEY, CDR2 SMNVEV (reference sequence).

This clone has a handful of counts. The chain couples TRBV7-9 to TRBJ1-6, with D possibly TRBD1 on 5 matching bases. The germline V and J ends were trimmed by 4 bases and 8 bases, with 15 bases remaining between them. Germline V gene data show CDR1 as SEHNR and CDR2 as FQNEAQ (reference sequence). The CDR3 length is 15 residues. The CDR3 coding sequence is TGTGCCAGCAGCTCGGACGACAGCTTCTATTCACCCCTCCACTTT. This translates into CASSSDDSFYSPLHF.

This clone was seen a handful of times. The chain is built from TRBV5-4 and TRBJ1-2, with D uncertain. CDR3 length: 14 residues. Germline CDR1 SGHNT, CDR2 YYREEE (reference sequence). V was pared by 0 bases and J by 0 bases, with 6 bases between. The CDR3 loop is CASSLDIANYGYTF. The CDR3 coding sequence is TGTGCCAGCAGCTTGGACATAGCTAACTATGGCTACACCTTC.

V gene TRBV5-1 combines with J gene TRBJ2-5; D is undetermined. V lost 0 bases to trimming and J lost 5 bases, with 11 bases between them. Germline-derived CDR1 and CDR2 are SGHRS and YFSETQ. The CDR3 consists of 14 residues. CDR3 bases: TGCGCCAGCAGCTTGGATCGTACGCGGGAGACCCAGTACTTC. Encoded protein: CASSLDRTRETQYF.

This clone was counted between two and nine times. The CDR3 sequence: CASSWGRSSYEQYF. CDR3 in DNA: TGTGCCAGCAGCTGGGGCCGGAGCTCCTACGAGCAGTACTTC. The rearrangement uses TRBV5-6 and TRBJ2-7; D is perhaps TRBD1 (5 bases). CDR1 SGHDT and CDR2 YYEEEE come from the germline V gene. Trimming stripped 3 bases from V and 0 bases from J, with 10 bases between. CDR3 length equals 14 residues.

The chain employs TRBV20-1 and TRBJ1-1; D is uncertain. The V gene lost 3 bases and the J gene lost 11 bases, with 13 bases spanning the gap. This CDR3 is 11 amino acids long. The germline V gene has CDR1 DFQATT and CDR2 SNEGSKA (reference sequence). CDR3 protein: CSARRNGYAFF. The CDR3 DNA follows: TGCAGTGCTAGGCGGAACGGGTACGCTTTCTTT.

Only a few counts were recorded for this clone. The CDR3 spells CASSPDGVSYEQYF. As DNA, the CDR3 is TGTGCCAGCAGCCCTGACGGAGTCTCCTACGAGCAGTACTTC. This rearrangement joins TRBV7-9 to TRBJ2-7; D unresolved. V dropped 5 bases and J dropped 0 bases, with 11 bases sitting between them. This CDR3 has 14 residues. Germline V gene data show CDR1 as SEHNR and CDR2 as FQNEAQ (reference sequence).

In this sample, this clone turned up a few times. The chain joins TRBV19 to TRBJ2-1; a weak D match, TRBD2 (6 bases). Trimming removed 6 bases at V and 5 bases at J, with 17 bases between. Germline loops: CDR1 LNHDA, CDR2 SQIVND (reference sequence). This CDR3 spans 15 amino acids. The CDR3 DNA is TGTGCCAGTAGCGGTCTAGCGAACATTCACAATGAGCAGTTCTTC. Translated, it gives CASSGLANIHNEQFF.

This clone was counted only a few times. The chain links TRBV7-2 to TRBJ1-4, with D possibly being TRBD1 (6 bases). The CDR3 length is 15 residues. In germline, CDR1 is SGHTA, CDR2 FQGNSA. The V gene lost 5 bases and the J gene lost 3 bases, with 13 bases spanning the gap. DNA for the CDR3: TGTGCCAGCAGCCCACCGGGGGCGGCTAATGAAAAACTGTTTTTT. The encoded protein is CASSPPGAANEKLFF.